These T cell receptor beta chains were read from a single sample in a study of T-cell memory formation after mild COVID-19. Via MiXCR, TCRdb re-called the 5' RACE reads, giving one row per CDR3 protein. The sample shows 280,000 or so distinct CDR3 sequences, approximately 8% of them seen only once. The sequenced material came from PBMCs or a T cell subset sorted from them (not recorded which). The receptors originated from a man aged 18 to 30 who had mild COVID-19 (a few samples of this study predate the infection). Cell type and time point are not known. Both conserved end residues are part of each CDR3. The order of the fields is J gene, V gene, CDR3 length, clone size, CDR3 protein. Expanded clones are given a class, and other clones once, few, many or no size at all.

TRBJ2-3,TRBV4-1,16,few,CASSQDAWASTDTQYF
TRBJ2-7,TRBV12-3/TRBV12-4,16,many,CASRIIDRGRSNEQYF
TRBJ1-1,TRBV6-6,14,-,CASSYSWRATEAFF
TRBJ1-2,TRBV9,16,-,CASSPRPGQGHYGYTF
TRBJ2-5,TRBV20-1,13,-,CSALAGVRETQYF
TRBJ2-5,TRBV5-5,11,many,CASSLMETQYF
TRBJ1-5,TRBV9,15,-,CASSKRGNSNQPQHF
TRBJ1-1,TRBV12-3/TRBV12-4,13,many,CASQGRLNTEAFF
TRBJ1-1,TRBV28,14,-,CASSTAGVFAEAFF
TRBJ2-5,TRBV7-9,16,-,CASSSLPGQGLETQYF
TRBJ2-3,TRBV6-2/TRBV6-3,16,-,CASSYPLGSNTDTQYF
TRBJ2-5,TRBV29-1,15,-,CSVVHSRGPQETQYF
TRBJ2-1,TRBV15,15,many,CATSRDKGPYNEQFF
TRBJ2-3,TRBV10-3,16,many,CAISESPRGGADTQYF
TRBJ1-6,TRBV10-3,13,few,CAISEMVNSPLHF
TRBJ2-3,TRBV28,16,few,CASSDWDSSSTDTQYF
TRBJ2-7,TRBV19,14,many,CASSKFGQSYEQYF
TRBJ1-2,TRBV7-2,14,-,CASSLVAGSYGYTF
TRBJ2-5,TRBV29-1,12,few,CSVAGLQETQYF
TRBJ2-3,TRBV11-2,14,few,CASSLWRNLDTQYF
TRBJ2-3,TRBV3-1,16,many,CASSFVAGGGTDTQYF
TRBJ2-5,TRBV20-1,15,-,CSARDRGLKGETQYF
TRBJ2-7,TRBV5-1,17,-,CASSLSLLGTSSYEQYF
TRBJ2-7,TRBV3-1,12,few,CASSQDFGEQYF
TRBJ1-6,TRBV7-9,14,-,CASSLTGEDSPLHF
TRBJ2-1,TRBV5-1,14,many,CASSFAGNYNEQFF
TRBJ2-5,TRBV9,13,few,CASSVGDQETQYF
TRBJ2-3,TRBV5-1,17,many,CASSLGLAGVGTDTQYF
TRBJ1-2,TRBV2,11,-,CASRTDRTRTF
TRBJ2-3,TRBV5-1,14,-,CASSLGTPTDTQYF
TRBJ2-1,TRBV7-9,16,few,CASSPRQAGTYNEQFF
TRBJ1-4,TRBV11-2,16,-,CASSFGLESTNEKLFF
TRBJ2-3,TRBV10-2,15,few,CASSDAGTVTDTQYF
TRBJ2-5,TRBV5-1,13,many,CASSLGPKETQYF
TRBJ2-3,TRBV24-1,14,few,CATSGTLSTDTQYF
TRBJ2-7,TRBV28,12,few,CASSRLHYEQYF
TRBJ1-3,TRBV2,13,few,CAARDRPGNTIYF
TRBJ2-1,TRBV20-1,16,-,CSARGLGSGGYNEQFF
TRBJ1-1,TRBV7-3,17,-,CASSLTTYRTANTEAFF